Below, 15 T cell receptor beta chains from the same sample are listed, as sequenced in a study of CD8 T cells in Susac syndrome (dated by TCRdb to between 2019 and 2020). The library relied on the immunoSEQ multiplex PCR assay. RNA was extracted with the RNeasy kit and about 0.5 to 1 ug was reverse transcribed using random hexamers. The public reads were run again by TCRdb, first through fastp at Q25 and then through MiXCR, and only productive beta chains were kept. Rows are unified per CDR3 protein, each entry keeping the most common DNA and genes. Present in this sample are fewer than 200,000 distinct CDR3 sequences, 90% to 95% of which were seen just once. Approximately 0.09% of the sample comes from the top ten. The source material was CD4+ T cells from PBMCs. The receptor set was obtained from a human donor with Susac syndrome.

The V call is TRBV4-1, the J call TRBJ2-1; D is possibly TRBD2 (6 bases). This CDR3 is built from 12 residues. V shed 3 bases and J shed 9 bases, with 9 bases lying between them. Germline V gene sequence: CDR1 MGHRA, CDR2 YSYEKL. CDR3 in DNA: TGCGCCAGCAGCCATTGGACTACTGAGCAGTTCTTC. This codes for CASSHWTTEQFF.

V is TRBV27 and J is TRBJ1-3, with D perhaps matching TRBD1 (5 bases). CDR1 MNHEY and CDR2 SMNVEV come from the germline V gene (reference sequence). V was cut by 8 bases and J by 2 bases, with 7 bases left in between. The CDR3 runs to 12 residues. The CDR3 nucleotides are TGTGCCAGCGGGGACGCTGGAAACACCATATATTTT. Protein product: CASGDAGNTIYF.

J is TRBJ2-1 and V is TRBV9; D gene uncertain. V lost 3 bases to trimming and J lost 7 bases, with 14 bases between them. The germline CDR1 and CDR2 sequences are SGDLS and YYNGEE. The CDR3 covers 14 residues. CDR3 DNA sequence: TGTGCCAGCAGCGCCGGACCCGACGAGAATGAGCAGTTCTTC. As protein: CASSAGPDENEQFF.

The V and J genes are TRBV20-1 and TRBJ2-5, with 12 bases that match TRBD1. This CDR3 comprises 13 residues. The junction had 3 bases not matched to a gene; V was cut back by 5 bases and J by 5 bases. CDR1 and CDR2 from the germline V gene are DFQATT and SNEGSKA (reference sequence). The chain's CDR3 is CSAGDRGRETQYF. CDR3 bases: TGCAGTGCTGGGGACAGGGGGCGTGAGACCCAGTACTTC.

V and J are TRBV7-6 and TRBJ1-3; TRBD1 is a possible D gene (6 bases). Germline lookup yields CDR1 SGHVS and CDR2 FNYEAQ. CDR3 size: 14 residues. V was clipped by 4 bases and J by 8 bases, with 15 bases between them. The CDR3 reads CASSSRDNAHTIYF. The DNA of the CDR3 is TGTGCCAGCAGCTCTCGGGACAATGCACACACCATATATTTT.

The chain recombines TRBV29-1 with TRBJ2-6, with D unresolved. CDR1 and CDR2 from the germline V gene are SQVTM and ANQGSEA. V gave up 5 bases and J gave up 0 bases, with 2 bases separating them. The CDR3 extends over 12 amino acids. The CDR3 is CSVSSGANVLTF. The CDR3 DNA reads as TGCAGCGTTTCCTCTGGGGCCAACGTCCTGACTTTC.

The chain has TRBV7-2 and TRBJ1-4, with 7 bases aligning to TRBD1. Germline values: CDR1 SGHTA, CDR2 FQGNSA. V trimming: 2 bases; J trimming: 3 bases; junction bases outside the gene matches: 3. This CDR3 has 15 residues. In DNA form, the CDR3 reads TGTGCCAGCAGCTTAAGTGGGACAGCTAATGAAAAACTGTTTTTT. This gives the protein CASSLSGTANEKLFF.

The CDR3 protein is CASRLTGHTDTQYF. The CDR3 bases are TGTGCCAGTAGACTGACAGGGCACACAGATACGCAGTATTTT. The V call is TRBV19, the J call TRBJ2-3, with 7 bases that match TRBD1. The ends lost 6 bases at V and 2 bases at J; junction bases unmatched: 5. Germline values: CDR1 LNHDA, CDR2 SQIVND (reference sequence). CDR3 length equals 14 residues. The variable domain in full, completed from reference TRBV19 and TRBJ2-3, reads DGGITQSPKYLFRKEGQNVTLSCEQNLNHDAMYWYRQDPGQGLRLIYYSQIVNDFQKGDIAEGYSVSREKKESFPLTVTSAQKNPTAFYLCASRLTGHTDTQYFGPGTRLTVL.

The chain has TRBV4-1 and TRBJ2-7, with D perhaps matching TRBD2 (5 bases). Germline CDR1 reads MGHRA; CDR2 reads YSYEKL. The CDR3 is made up of 17 amino acids. V lost 4 bases to trimming and J lost 2 bases, with 21 bases between them. CDR3: CASSRLTGILRPYEQYF. CDR3 DNA sequence: TGCGCCAGCAGCCGCTTAACCGGGATTTTGCGCCCCTACGAGCAGTACTTC.

The rearrangement uses TRBV20-1 and TRBJ2-1, with 10 bases that match TRBD2. This CDR3 spans 14 amino acids. Per germline, CDR1 DFQATT and CDR2 SNEGSKA (reference sequence). The junction had 8 bases not matched to a gene; V was cut back by 6 bases and J by 6 bases. The CDR3 spells CSAFPGLAINEQFF. The DNA for the CDR3 is TGCAGTGCATTTCCGGGACTAGCGATCAATGAGCAGTTCTTC.

The V call is TRBV30, the J call TRBJ1-4, with D unresolved. The CDR3 has 12 residues. Trimming took off 2 bases at V and 11 bases at J, with 12 bases between the two ends. From germline, CDR1 is GTSNPN and CDR2 SVGIG (reference sequence). CDR3 region: CAWSMEGGKLFF. As DNA, the CDR3 is TGTGCCTGGAGTATGGAGGGAGGGAAACTGTTTTTT.

The CDR3 DNA reads as TGTGCCAGCAGTTTCCTAGCCGCTGCCTACGAGCAGTACTTC. Amino acid sequence: CASSFLAAAYEQYF. The genes are TRBV28 and TRBJ2-7, with D possibly being TRBD2 (5 bases). Germline CDR1 MDHEN, CDR2 SYDVKM. V was shortened by 3 bases and J by 2 bases, with 11 bases between the two germline ends. The CDR3 loop spans 14 amino acids.

This clonotype was seen just once. This chain joins TRBV6-4 and TRBJ1-4, with a possible D match to TRBD1 (6 bases). CDR1 is MRHNA, CDR2 SNTAGT, per germline. Trimming took off 6 bases at V and 6 bases at J, with 17 bases between the two ends. This CDR3 spans 15 amino acids. The CDR3 region has the DNA TGTGCCAGCAGCCCCCAAGGGGCAGGGGATGAAAAACTGTTTTTT. It codes for CASSPQGAGDEKLFF.

This chain joins TRBV3-1 and TRBJ1-1; no clear D. V lost 1 base, J lost 8 bases, and 8 bases lay in between. From germline, CDR1 is LGHDT and CDR2 YNNKEL (reference sequence). This CDR3 is built from 12 residues. CDR3 amino acids: CASSQGGGEAFF. In DNA form, the CDR3 reads TGTGCCAGCAGCCAAGGAGGTGGGGAAGCTTTCTTT.

In nucleotides, the CDR3 is TGCAGTGCGCGGCGGACTAGCGGGGGGGATAACATTCAGTACTTC. As protein: CSARRTSGGDNIQYF. The gene calls are TRBV20-1 and TRBJ2-4; 15 bases match TRBD2. V was pared by 6 bases and J by 7 bases, with 7 bases of the junction left unmatched. Germline assignment: CDR1 DFQATT and CDR2 SNEGSKA (reference sequence). The CDR3 spans 15 residues.